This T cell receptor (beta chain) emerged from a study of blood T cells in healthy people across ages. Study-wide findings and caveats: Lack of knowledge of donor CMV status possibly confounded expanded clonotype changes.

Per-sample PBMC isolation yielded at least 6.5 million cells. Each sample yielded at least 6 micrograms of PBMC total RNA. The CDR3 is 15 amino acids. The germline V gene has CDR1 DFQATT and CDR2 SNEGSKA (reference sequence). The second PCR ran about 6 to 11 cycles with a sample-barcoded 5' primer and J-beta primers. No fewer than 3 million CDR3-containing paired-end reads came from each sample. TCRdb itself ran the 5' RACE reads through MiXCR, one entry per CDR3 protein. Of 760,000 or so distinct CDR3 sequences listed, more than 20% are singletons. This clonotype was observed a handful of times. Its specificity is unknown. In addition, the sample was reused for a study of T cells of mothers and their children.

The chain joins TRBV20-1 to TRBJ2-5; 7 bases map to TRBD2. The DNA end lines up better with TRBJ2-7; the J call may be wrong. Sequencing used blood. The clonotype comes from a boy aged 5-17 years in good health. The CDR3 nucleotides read TGCAGTGCTACCCTCGGGGGGACTAAAACTTACGAGCAGTACTTC. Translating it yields CSATLGGTKTYEQYF.